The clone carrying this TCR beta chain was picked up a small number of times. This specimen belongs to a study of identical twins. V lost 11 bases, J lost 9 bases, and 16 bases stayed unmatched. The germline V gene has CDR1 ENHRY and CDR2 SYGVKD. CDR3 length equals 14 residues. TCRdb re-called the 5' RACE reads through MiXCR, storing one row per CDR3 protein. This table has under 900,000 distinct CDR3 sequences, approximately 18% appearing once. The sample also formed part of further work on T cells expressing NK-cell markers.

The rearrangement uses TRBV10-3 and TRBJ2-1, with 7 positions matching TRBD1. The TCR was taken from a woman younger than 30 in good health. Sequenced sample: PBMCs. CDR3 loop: CAVWGTVEGVEQFF. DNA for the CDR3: TGTGCCGTTTGGGGGACAGTTGAAGGGGTTGAGCAGTTCTTC.